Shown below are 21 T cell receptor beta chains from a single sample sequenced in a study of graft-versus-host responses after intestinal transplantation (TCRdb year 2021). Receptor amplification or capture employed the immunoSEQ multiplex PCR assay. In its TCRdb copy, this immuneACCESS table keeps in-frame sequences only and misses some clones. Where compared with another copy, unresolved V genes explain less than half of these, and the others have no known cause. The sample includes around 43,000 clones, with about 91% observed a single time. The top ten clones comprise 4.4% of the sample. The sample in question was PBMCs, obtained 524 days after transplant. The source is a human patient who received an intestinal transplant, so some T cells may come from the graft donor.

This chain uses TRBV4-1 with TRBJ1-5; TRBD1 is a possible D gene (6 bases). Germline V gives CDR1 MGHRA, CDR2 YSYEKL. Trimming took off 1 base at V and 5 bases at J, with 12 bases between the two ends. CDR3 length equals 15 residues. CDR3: CASSQGRGGDQPQHF. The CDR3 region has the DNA TGCGCCAGCAGCCAAGGCAGGGGTGGGGATCAGCCCCAGCATTTT.

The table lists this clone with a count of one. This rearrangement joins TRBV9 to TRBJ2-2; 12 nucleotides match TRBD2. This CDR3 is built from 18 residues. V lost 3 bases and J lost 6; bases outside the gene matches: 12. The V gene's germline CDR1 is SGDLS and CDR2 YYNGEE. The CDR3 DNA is TGTGCCAGCAGCGGACTAGCGGGAGTGGGGACGGGGGCCGGGGAGCTGTTTTTT. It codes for CASSGLAGVGTGAGELFF.

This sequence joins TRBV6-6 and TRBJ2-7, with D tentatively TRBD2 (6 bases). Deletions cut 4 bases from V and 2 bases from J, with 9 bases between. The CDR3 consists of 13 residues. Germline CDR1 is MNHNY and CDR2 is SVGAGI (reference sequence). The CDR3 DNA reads TGTGCCAGCAGTTCCCGACTAGCCTACGAGCAGTACTTC. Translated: CASSSRLAYEQYF.

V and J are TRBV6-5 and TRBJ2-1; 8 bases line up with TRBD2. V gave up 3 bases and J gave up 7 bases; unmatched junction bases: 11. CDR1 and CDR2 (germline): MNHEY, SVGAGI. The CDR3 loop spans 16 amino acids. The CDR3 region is CASSYARTSWKNEQFF. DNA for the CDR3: TGTGCCAGCAGTTATGCTAGGACTAGCTGGAAGAATGAGCAGTTCTTC.

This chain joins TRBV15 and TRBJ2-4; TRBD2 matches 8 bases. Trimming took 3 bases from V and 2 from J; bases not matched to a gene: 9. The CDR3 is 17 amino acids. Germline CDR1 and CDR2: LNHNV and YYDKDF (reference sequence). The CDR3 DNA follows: TGTGCCACCAGCAGCCCACCCAAGCGGGGGACCAAAAACATTCAGTACTTC. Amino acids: CATSSPPKRGTKNIQYF. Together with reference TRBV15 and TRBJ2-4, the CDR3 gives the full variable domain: DAMVIQNPRYQVTQFGKPVTLSCSQTLNHNVMYWYQQKSSQAPKLLFHYYDKDFNNEADTPDNFQSRRPNTSFCFLDIRSPGLGDTAMYLCATSSPPKRGTKNIQYFGAGTRLSVL.

CDR3 residues: CASSQYPGTGTDTQYF. CDR3 nucleotide sequence: TGTGCCAGCAGCCAATACCCCGGGACGGGCACAGATACGCAGTATTTT. The V and J genes are TRBV4-2 and TRBJ2-3; D may correspond to TRBD1 or TRBD2 (5 bases each). Germline V CDR1 and CDR2: LGHNA, YNFKEQ. The germline V and J ends were trimmed by 2 bases and 1 base, with 13 bases remaining between them. The CDR3 has 16 amino acids.

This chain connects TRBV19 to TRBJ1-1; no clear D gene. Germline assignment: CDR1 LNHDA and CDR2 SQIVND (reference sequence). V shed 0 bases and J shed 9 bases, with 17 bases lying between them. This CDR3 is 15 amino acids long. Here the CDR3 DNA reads TGTGCCAGTAGTATAGATCAATACAGACCCGGGAAAGCTTTCTTT. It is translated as CASSIDQYRPGKAFF. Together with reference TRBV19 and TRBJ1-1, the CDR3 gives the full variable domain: DGGITQSPKYLFRKEGQNVTLSCEQNLNHDAMYWYRQDPGQGLRLIYYSQIVNDFQKGDIAEGYSVSREKKESFPLTVTSAQKNPTAFYLCASSIDQYRPGKAFFGQGTRLTVV.

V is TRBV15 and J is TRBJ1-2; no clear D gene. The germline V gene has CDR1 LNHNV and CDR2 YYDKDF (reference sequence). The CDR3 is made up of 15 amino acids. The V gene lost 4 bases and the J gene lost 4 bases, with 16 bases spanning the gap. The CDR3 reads CATSNLPVRSYGYTF. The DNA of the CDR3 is TGTGCCACCAGCAACCTACCAGTGAGGAGCTATGGCTACACCTTC.

The CDR3 DNA is TGCGCCAGCAGCCAAGCTCAGATTTTGGACACTGAAGCTTTCTTT. Its protein product is CASSQAQILDTEAFF. V is TRBV4-3 and J is TRBJ1-1; no clear D gene. The ends were cut back, 1 base at V and 3 bases at J, with 12 bases in the middle. The CDR3 loop spans 15 amino acids. CDR1 LGHNA and CDR2 YSLEER come from the germline V gene.

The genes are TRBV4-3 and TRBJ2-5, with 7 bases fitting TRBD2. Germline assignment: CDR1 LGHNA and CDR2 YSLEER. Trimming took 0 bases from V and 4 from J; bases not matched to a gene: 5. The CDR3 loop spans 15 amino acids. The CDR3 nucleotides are TGCGCCAGCAGCCAAGAGTCCAGGGAGGGAGAGACCCAGTACTTC. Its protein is CASSQESREGETQYF.

CDR3 protein: CASSERTSGIGSTDTQYF. CDR3 nucleotides: TGTGCCAGCAGCGAAAGGACTAGCGGGATTGGCAGCACAGATACGCAGTATTTT. This chain connects TRBV7-2 to TRBJ2-3; 12 bases fit TRBD2. J was trimmed by 0 bases and V by 5 bases; bases with no gene match: 9. Germline V gives CDR1 SGHTA, CDR2 FQGNSA. This CDR3 has 18 amino acids. The complete variable domain, with remaining parts taken from reference TRBV7-2 and TRBJ2-3, reads GAGVSQSPSNKVTEKGKDVELRCDPISGHTALYWYRQSLGQGLEFLIYFQGNSAPDKSGLPSDRFSAERTGGSVSTLTIQRTQQEDSAVYLCASSERTSGIGSTDTQYFGPGTRLTVL.

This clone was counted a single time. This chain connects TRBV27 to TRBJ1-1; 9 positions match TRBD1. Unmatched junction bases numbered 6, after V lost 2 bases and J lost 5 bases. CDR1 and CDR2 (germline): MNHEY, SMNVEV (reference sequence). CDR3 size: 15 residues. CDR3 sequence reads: CASSLTTGGGTEAFF. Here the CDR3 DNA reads TGTGCCAGCAGTTTAACGACAGGGGGGGGGACTGAAGCTTTCTTT.

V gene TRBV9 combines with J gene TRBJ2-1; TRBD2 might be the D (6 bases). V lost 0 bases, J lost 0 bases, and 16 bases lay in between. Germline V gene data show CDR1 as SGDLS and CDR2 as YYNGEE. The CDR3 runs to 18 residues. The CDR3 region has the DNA TGTGCCAGCAGCGTAGCTACGGGAGCTTACCTCTCCTACAATGAGCAGTTCTTC. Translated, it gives CASSVATGAYLSYNEQFF.

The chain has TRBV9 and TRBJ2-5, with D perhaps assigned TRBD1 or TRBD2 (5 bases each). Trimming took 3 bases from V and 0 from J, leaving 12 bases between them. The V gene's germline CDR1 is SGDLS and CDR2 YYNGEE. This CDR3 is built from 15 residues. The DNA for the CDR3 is TGTGCCAGCAGCGGGAAAGGGACGCACCAAGAGACCCAGTACTTC. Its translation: CASSGKGTHQETQYF.

CDR3 region: CASSFDRENYGYTF. The CDR3 DNA is TGTGCCAGCAGCTTTGACAGGGAGAACTATGGCTACACCTTC. This rearrangement joins TRBV5-5 to TRBJ1-2; 7 bases match TRBD1. The CDR3 consists of 14 residues. The germline V gene encodes CDR1 SGHKS and CDR2 YYEKEE (reference sequence). With 2 bases clipped from V and 2 bases from J, the junction kept 3 bases outside the gene matches. The full variable domain, with the rest looked up from reference TRBV5-5 and TRBJ1-2, is DAGVTQSPTHLIKTRGQQVTLRCSPISGHKSVSWYQQVLGQGPQFIFQYYEKEERGRGNFPDRFSARQFPNYSSELNVNALLLGDSALYLCASSFDRENYGYTFGSGTRLTVV.

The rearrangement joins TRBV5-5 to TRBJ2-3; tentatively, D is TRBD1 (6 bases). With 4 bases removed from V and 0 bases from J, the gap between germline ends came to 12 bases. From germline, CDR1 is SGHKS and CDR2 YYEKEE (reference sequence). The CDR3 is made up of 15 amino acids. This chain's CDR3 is CASSPTGLSTDTQYF. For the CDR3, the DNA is TGTGCCAGCAGCCCAACAGGGCTCAGCACAGATACGCAGTATTTT. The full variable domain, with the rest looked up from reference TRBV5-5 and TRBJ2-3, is DAGVTQSPTHLIKTRGQQVTLRCSPISGHKSVSWYQQVLGQGPQFIFQYYEKEERGRGNFPDRFSARQFPNYSSELNVNALLLGDSALYLCASSPTGLSTDTQYFGPGTRLTVL.

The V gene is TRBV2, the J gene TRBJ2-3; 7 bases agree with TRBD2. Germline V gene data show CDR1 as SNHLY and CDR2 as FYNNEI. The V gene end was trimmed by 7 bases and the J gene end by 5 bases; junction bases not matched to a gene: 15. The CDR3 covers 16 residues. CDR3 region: CASTPGSGRAKDTQYF. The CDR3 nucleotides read TGTGCCAGCACCCCAGGTTCGGGGAGGGCCAAAGATACGCAGTATTTT.

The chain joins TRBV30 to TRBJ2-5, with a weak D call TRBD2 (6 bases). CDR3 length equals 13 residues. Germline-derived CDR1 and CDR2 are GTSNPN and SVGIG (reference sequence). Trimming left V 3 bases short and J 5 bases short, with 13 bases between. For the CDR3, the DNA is TGTGCCTGGAGCGGGGGTGCGGGGGAGACCCAGTACTTC. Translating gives CAWSGGAGETQYF.

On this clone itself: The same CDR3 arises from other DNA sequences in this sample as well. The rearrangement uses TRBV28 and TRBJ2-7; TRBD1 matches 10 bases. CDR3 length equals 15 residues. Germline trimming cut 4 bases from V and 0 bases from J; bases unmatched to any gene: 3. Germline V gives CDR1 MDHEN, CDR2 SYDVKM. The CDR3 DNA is TGTGCCAGCAGTTCCGGACAGGGGGGCTCCTACGAGCAGTACTTC. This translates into CASSSGQGGSYEQYF.

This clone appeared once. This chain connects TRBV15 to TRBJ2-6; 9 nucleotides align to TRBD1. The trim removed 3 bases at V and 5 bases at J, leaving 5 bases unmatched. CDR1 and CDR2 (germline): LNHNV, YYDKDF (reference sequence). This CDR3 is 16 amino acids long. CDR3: CATSRDRGTRANVLTF. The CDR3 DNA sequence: TGTGCCACCAGCAGGGACAGGGGTACTAGGGCCAACGTCCTGACTTTC.

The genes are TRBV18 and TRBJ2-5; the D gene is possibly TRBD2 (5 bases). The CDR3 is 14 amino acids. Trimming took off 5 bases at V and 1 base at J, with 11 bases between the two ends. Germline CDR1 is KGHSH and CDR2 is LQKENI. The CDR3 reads CASSSGLVQETQYF. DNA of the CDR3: TGTGCCAGCTCATCGGGATTGGTCCAAGAGACCCAGTACTTC.